Sequencing of this TCR beta chain was carried out in a study of Ad26.COV2.S vaccination and SARS-CoV-2 variants. Study-wide context: Administration of Ad26.COV2.S was intramuscular, either once or twice 56 days apart. Study outcomes and limitations: Vaccinated and placebo-treated recipients had similar non-spike TCR breadth. The TCR breadth and depth analyses may have understated or missed part of the total T cell responses.

The CDR3 contains 16 residues. CDR1 LGHDT and CDR2 YNNKEL come from the germline V gene (reference sequence). V was pared by 5 bases and J by 4 bases, with 9 bases of the junction left unmatched. This clone appeared a single time. Antigen specificity is unknown. Here immunoSEQ multiplex PCR was the method, and the copy in TCRdb shows in-frame clones only, minus some. The sample yields hundreds of thousands of clones, over 75% seen once. Treatment defined: roughly 20 received Ad26.COV2.S at low or high dose, single or two shots; roughly five received placebo; per-sample allocation not given. Sampling was done on day 63 after the first vaccine or placebo injection.

Sample: peripheral blood, taken in a trial of Ad26.COV2.S vaccine versus placebo. This sequence joins TRBV3-1 (or the pseudogene TRBV3-2) and TRBJ2-1; TRBD2 matches at 9 bases. The clonotype was recovered from a person between 18 and 59 years old who received the Ad26.COV2.S COVID-19 vaccine or a placebo. CDR3 bases: TGTGCCAGCAGCACCTTAAGACTAGCGGTATACAATGAGCAGTTCTTC. Its protein product is CASSTLRLAVYNEQFF.